Listed below are T cell receptor beta chains from one sample, sequenced in a study of blood T cell repertoires in COVID-19. The data were produced by immunoSEQ multiplex PCR, yet TCRdb's version contains in-frame clones alone and is incomplete. The data contain fewer than 350,000 clones, about 89% of them singletons. The sample consisted of PBMCs or T cells enriched from blood (not recorded which). The source of these receptors is a woman aged 35 to 49 who had recovered from COVID-19. Each CDR3 is given with its conserved first and last residue. D genes are given only for firm matches. Clone size appears in some rows only: once, few, many, or a class for an expanded clone.

V	J	D	size	CDR3	DNA
TRBV3-1/TRBV3-2	TRBJ2-2	TRBD2	NA	CASSKTRTSATGELFF	TGTGCCAGCAGCAAAACAAGGACTAGCGCCACCGGGGAGCTGTTTTTT
TRBV6-5	TRBJ2-1	NA	once	CAARGRGYNEQFF	TGTGCAGCTAGAGGTCGGGGCTACAATGAGCAGTTCTTC
TRBV9	TRBJ1-1	NA	NA	CASSASPSGTEAFF	TGTGCCAGCAGCGCTTCCCCGAGTGGCACTGAAGCTTTCTTT
TRBV24-1	TRBJ2-5	NA	NA	CATSDFRGTQETQYF	TGTGCCACCAGTGATTTCCGGGGTACCCAAGAGACCCAGTACTTC
TRBV29-1	TRBJ2-1	TRBD2	NA	CSVDRLAGAGYNEQFF	TGCAGCGTTGATCGACTAGCGGGGGCCGGGTACAATGAGCAGTTCTTC
TRBV15	TRBJ2-1	TRBD1	NA	CATSDRVWYNEQFF	TGTGCCACCAGCGACAGGGTATGGTACAATGAGCAGTTCTTC
TRBV7-9	TRBJ2-7	TRBD2	NA	CASSPAGGEYEQYF	TGTGCCAGCAGCCCCGCGGGGGGCGAGTACGAGCAGTACTTC
TRBV5-1	TRBJ1-4	NA	NA	CASSWGQSNEKLFF	TGCGCCAGCAGCTGGGGACAAAGTAATGAAAAACTGTTTTTT
TRBV30	TRBJ2-2	TRBD1	NA	CAWSGIGTGGNTGELFF	TGTGCCTGGAGTGGGATCGGGACAGGGGGAAACACCGGGGAGCTGTTTTTT
TRBV11-3	TRBJ2-1	TRBD2	NA	CASSFSGSHLNEQFF	TGTGCCAGCAGCTTTAGCGGGAGCCATCTCAATGAGCAGTTCTTC
TRBV3-1/TRBV3-2	TRBJ2-3	TRBD2	NA	CASSPGLAGGSSTDTQYF	TGTGCCAGCAGCCCGGGACTAGCGGGGGGGTCTAGCACAGATACGCAGTATTTT
TRBV3-1/TRBV3-2	TRBJ1-1	TRBD1	few	CASSQDWDRGVGVF	TGTGCCAGCAGCCAAGATTGGGACAGGGGTGTTGGAGTTTTT
TRBV24-1	TRBJ2-7	NA	NA	CATSDFFEQYF	TGTGCCACCAGTGATTTCTTCGAGCAGTACTTC
TRBV19	TRBJ1-5	TRBD1	many	CASSGQGRQPQHF	TGTGCCAGTAGTGGACAGGGACGACAGCCCCAGCATTTT
TRBV2	TRBJ2-5	TRBD1	NA	CASSEAGTGQETQYF	TGTGCCAGCAGTGAAGCCGGGACAGGGCAAGAGACCCAGTACTTC
TRBV5-4	TRBJ2-3	NA	once	CASSYNTDTQYF	TGTGCCAGCAGCTATAACACAGATACGCAGTATTTT
TRBV30	TRBJ1-3	NA	NA	CAWSVTADSGNTIYF	TGTGCCTGGAGTGTAACAGCCGACTCTGGAAACACCATATATTTT
TRBV10-3	TRBJ1-1	NA	NA	CAITDSGGAFF	TGTGCCATCACGGATTCCGGGGGAGCTTTCTTT
TRBV24-1	TRBJ2-3	TRBD1	NA	CATQGPGTGIDTQYF	TGTGCCACCCAGGGGCCCGGGACAGGGATTGATACGCAGTATTTT
TRBV5-1	TRBJ2-6	TRBD2	once	CASSSPTSKRLLGANVLTF	TGCGCCAGCAGCTCCCCGACTAGCAAGAGACTTCTGGGGGCCAACGTCCTGACTTTC
TRBV18	TRBJ2-7	NA	once	CASSPQNWATYEQYF	TGTGCCAGCTCACCCCAGAACTGGGCGACCTACGAGCAGTACTTC
TRBV13	TRBJ1-2	NA	once	CASSVGSLNNGYTF	TGTGCCAGCAGCGTAGGATCCTTGAACAATGGCTACACCTTC
TRBV18	TRBJ2-7	NA	NA	CASSNPTGFEQYF	TGTGCCAGCTCAAACCCTACGGGGTTCGAGCAGTACTTC
TRBV18	TRBJ2-1	TRBD2	NA	CASSSLAGGNSYNEQFF	TGTGCCAGCTCGTCCCTTGCGGGGGGCAACTCCTACAATGAGCAGTTCTTC
TRBV6-4	TRBJ1-3	NA	NA	CAAREGGLSGNTIYF	TGTGCGGCGCGAGAGGGAGGGCTCTCTGGAAACACCATATATTTT
TRBV5-1	TRBJ2-1	TRBD2	NA	CASSLVPSGRAHEQFF	TGCGCCAGCAGCTTGGTTCCTAGCGGGAGGGCCCATGAGCAGTTCTTC
TRBV7-2	TRBJ1-6	NA	NA	CASSLVGGPNNSPLHF	TGTGCCAGCAGCTTAGTAGGGGGACCAAATAATTCACCCCTCCACTTT
TRBV7-8	TRBJ1-5	NA	NA	CASSLARGAVGNQPQHF	TGTGCCAGCAGCTTAGCGCGGGGGGCGGTGGGGAATCAGCCCCAGCATTTT
TRBV7-3	TRBJ2-2	NA	NA	CASSLLGPNTGELFF	TGTGCCAGCAGCCTCTTGGGCCCCAACACCGGGGAGCTGTTTTTT
TRBV18	TRBJ1-4	NA	NA	CASSYGSPTNEKLFF	TGTGCCAGCTCATATGGGAGCCCAACTAATGAAAAACTGTTTTTT
TRBV7-8	TRBJ1-5	TRBD1	few	CASSQGGQENQPQHF	TGTGCCAGCAGCCAGGGAGGACAGGAGAATCAGCCCCAGCATTTT
TRBV10-3	TRBJ1-6	TRBD1	NA	CAISEKGTENSPLHF	TGTGCCATCAGTGAGAAGGGGACAGAGAATTCACCCCTCCACTTT
TRBV19	TRBJ2-7	NA	NA	CASSIVGQGPSLEQYF	TGTGCCAGTAGTATAGTTGGGCAGGGCCCTTCCCTCGAGCAGTACTTC
TRBV27	TRBJ1-6	NA	NA	CASSFQQYNSPLHF	TGTGCCAGCAGTTTTCAACAGTATAATTCACCCCTCCACTTT
TRBV6-6	TRBJ2-3	TRBD2	NA	CASSRLAGGRPSTDTQYF	TGTGCCAGCAGCCGACTAGCGGGGGGCCGGCCTAGCACAGATACGCAGTATTTT
TRBV29-1	TRBJ1-1	NA	NA	CSVRRVNTEAFF	TGCAGCGTCCGCAGGGTGAACACTGAAGCTTTCTTT
TRBV9	TRBJ2-7	TRBD1	NA	CASSVGQGGTYEQYF	TGTGCCAGCAGCGTGGGACAGGGTGGCACCTACGAGCAGTACTTC
TRBV5-4	TRBJ1-3	TRBD1	NA	CASSRQGAMGNTIYF	TGTGCCAGCAGCCGACAGGGGGCGATGGGAAACACCATATATTTT
TRBV28	TRBJ1-2	TRBD1	once	CASTLGTGPSRTGGYTF	TGTGCCAGCACCCTAGGGACAGGGCCCAGCAGAACGGGGGGCTACACCTTC
TRBV20-1	TRBJ2-5	TRBD2	NA	CSASIPPIAGGETQYF	TGCAGTGCTAGTATCCCCCCTATAGCGGGGGGAGAGACCCAGTACTTC
TRBV28	TRBJ1-1	TRBD1	NA	CASSFSTGNLGPEAFF	TGTGCCAGCAGTTTCTCGACAGGGAATCTAGGGCCTGAAGCTTTCTTT
TRBV9	TRBJ2-5	TRBD2	NA	CASSVGLAGVGQETQYF	TGTGCCAGCAGCGTAGGGCTAGCGGGGGTCGGTCAAGAGACCCAGTACTTC
TRBV11-3	TRBJ2-7	TRBD1	NA	CASSPWDRGSYEQYF	TGTGCCAGCAGCCCCTGGGACAGGGGGAGCTACGAGCAGTACTTC
TRBV5-6	TRBJ2-5	NA	NA	CASSPLRRSRAYQETQYF	TGTGCCAGCAGCCCTTTAAGGCGTTCCAGGGCGTACCAAGAGACCCAGTACTTC
TRBV18	TRBJ1-1	TRBD1	NA	CASSDRGNTEAFF	TGTGCCAGCTCAGACAGGGGGAACACTGAAGCTTTCTTT
TRBV28	TRBJ1-2	TRBD1	NA	CASSDGQDNYGYTF	TGTGCCAGCAGCGACGGACAGGATAACTATGGCTACACCTTC
TRBV5-4	TRBJ2-7	NA	NA	CASSLDSSPIYEQYF	TGTGCCAGCAGCTTAGACTCAAGCCCAATCTACGAGCAGTACTTC
TRBV30	TRBJ2-7	TRBD1	once	CAVPGQGFSYEQYF	TGTGCCGTACCAGGACAGGGGTTCTCCTACGAGCAGTACTTC